The clone carrying this TCR beta chain was seen at least ten times. Germline values: CDR1 DFQATT, CDR2 SNEGSKA (reference sequence). J lost 9 bases, V lost 1 base, and 11 bases had no gene match. The CDR3 is made up of 15 amino acids. This specimen belongs to a study of T-cell reconstitution after alpha-beta-depleted transplantation in children. The TCRbeta library incorporated unique molecular identifiers. TCRdb ran MiXCR on the PCR reads and lists one entry per CDR3 protein. The repertoire includes around 250,000 distinct CDR3 sequences, about 10% of them detected once, and over 9.5% sits in the top ten.

The source material was PBMCs from the stem cell graft donor, sampled from the stem cell graft. The clonotype originates from a human donor who donated a stem cell graft to a child with SCID. J is TRBJ2-7 and V is TRBV20-1, with TRBD1 matching 11 bases. The DNA of the CDR3 is TGCAGTGCTAGAGCGCCCGGGACAGGGGGGTCCGCGCAGTACTTC. It translates to CSARAPGTGGSAQYF.